The following is a TCR beta chain sequence with its context. Its antigen is still unknown. The CDR3 consists of 14 residues. In germline, CDR1 is SEHNR, CDR2 FQNEAQ (reference sequence). The V segment lost 2 bases and the J segment 8 bases; nucleotides outside the gene matches: 5. This entry belongs to a study of Ad26.COV2.S vaccination and SARS-CoV-2 variants. Noted treatment: about 20 received Ad26.COV2.S at low or high dose, single or two shots; 5 received placebo; per-sample allocation not given. Material that was analyzed had been drawn on day 63 after the first vaccine or placebo injection. An adult of 18-55 years in Boston served as donor. The study, taken as a whole, reports: Substantial response breadth was reportedly seen for spike-specific CD8+ and CD4+ T cells after vaccination. While placebo recipients had lower spike-specific TCR breadth, vaccine recipients had more.

Assay used: immunoSEQ multiplex PCR; TCRdb lists only in-frame clones, some missing. The sample has roughly 320,000 clones, about 86% seen once; the top ten hold less than 2%. The genes are TRBV7-9 and TRBJ1-4; 7 bases fit TRBD1. This clonotype was obtained from a person between 18 and 59 years old who received the Ad26.COV2.S COVID-19 vaccine or a placebo. The sample was peripheral blood, taken in a trial of Ad26.COV2.S vaccine versus placebo. The CDR3 DNA sequence: TGTGCCAGCAGCTTACAGACAGGGAGCGAAAAACTGTTTTTT. It specifies CASSLQTGSEKLFF.